This TCR beta chain comes out of a study of T-cell reconstitution after alpha-beta-depleted transplantation in children. Library preparation (for TCRbeta) was performed with unique molecular identifiers. TCRdb passed the PCR reads through MiXCR, listing each CDR3 protein once. The table shows about 420,000 distinct CDR3 sequences, with roughly 11% occurring only once. This clonotype was observed many times. V gave up 5 bases and J gave up 1 base, with 13 bases separating them. The germline gives CDR1 SGHTA, CDR2 FQGNSA. The CDR3 totals 15 residues. The source material was PBMCs from the stem cell graft donor, sampled from the stem cell graft. The chain combines TRBV7-2 with TRBJ2-3, with TRBD2 as a possible D gene (5 bases). This clonotype originated in a human donor who donated a stem cell graft to a child with acute myeloid leukemia. Here the CDR3 reads CASSPSSGGTDTQYF. CDR3 coding DNA: TGTGCCAGCAGCCCTAGCTCAGGAGGCACAGATACGCAGTATTTT.